The clone carrying this T cell receptor (beta chain) appeared many times. No antigen is known for it. The sample is drawn from a study of T cells in Graves' hyperthyroidism and ophthalmopathy. Findings of the study overall: Blood samples included most of the expanded thyroid clonotypes exceeding 0.001.

Researchers took RNA transcripts and amplified the TCR beta CDR3 regions from them. The primer set for the first-round RT-PCR of the TCR CDR3 was HTBI. MiXCR was run by TCRdb on the multiplex PCR reads, yielding one entry per CDR3 protein. The sample records fewer than 650,000 distinct CDR3 sequences, approximately 14% being singletons. Aged 18 to 65, the patients had hyperthyroidism that was newly diagnosed and had lasted under 2 months. Clinical symptoms, serum thyroxine, TRAb, thyroid ultrasound and orbital computed tomography informed diagnoses. The sample comprised blood. The clonotype was recovered from a woman in her twenties or thirties with Graves' hyperthyroidism that later progressed to Graves' ophthalmopathy.

CDR3 sequence: CASSYSRAEPLSEQFF. In DNA, the CDR3 is TGTGCCAGCAGTTACTCGAGAGCGGAGCCCCTCAGTGAGCAGTTCTTC. This chain links TRBV6-2 or TRBV6-3 with TRBJ2-1; maybe TRBD2 (5 bases). V was cut by 0 bases and J by 9 bases, with 18 bases left in between. Germline CDR1 is MNHEY and CDR2 is SVGEGT. The CDR3 extends over 16 amino acids.